This passage covers 10 T cell receptor beta chains from one sample sequenced in a study of metastatic and nonmetastatic thyroid tumors (dated by TCRdb to the early 2020s). No treatment had been received by any patient before thyroid surgery. Receptors were amplified or captured by PCR. The sequencing machine was an Illumina HiSeq 4000. TCRdb took the public reads, trimmed them with fastp at Q25, ran MiXCR for clone calling and kept in-frame beta chains. The sample table lists more than 90,000 clones, about 13% of them with a count of one. Around 10% of the sample is in the top ten clones. Sequenced: blood. These TCRs come from a female donor with papillary thyroid cancer or a benign thyroid nodule (not recorded which). Some clones in this sample may be carry-over from other donors' samples.

The table lists this clone with a few counts. This may stem from a read error, because a much larger clone lies one nucleotide away. This chain links TRBV10-3 with TRBJ2-7; the D is unclear. In germline, CDR1 is ENHRY, CDR2 SYGVKD. The CDR3 is 13 residues long. Trimming stripped 0 bases from V and 2 bases from J, with 5 bases between. The CDR3 sequence is CAISESVPYEQYF. The DNA for the CDR3 is TGTGCCATCAGTGAGTCTGTTCCCTACGAGCAGTACTTC.

This clone was found many times. The chain has TRBV29-1 and TRBJ1-2, with D unclear. The CDR3 covers 13 residues. V shed 7 bases and J shed 6 bases, with 18 bases lying between them. Germline V lookup: CDR1 SQVTM, CDR2 ANQGSEA. The CDR3, as DNA: TGCAGCGCGGGCAGCGGCCCAAATCATGGCTACACCTTC. Residues: CSAGSGPNHGYTF. The variable domain in full, completed from reference TRBV29-1 and TRBJ1-2, reads SAVISQKPSRDICQRGTSLTIQCQVDSQVTMMFWYRQQPGQSLTLIATANQGSEATYESGFVIDKFPISRPNLTFSTLTVSNMSPEDSSIYLCSAGSGPNHGYTFGSGTRLTVV.

This clone was counted many times. The chain uses TRBV6-2 or TRBV6-3 and TRBJ2-7, with 9 bases that match TRBD2. The CDR3 covers 15 residues. With 2 bases clipped from V and 2 bases from J, the junction kept 4 bases outside the gene matches. CDR1 MNHEY and CDR2 SVGEGT come from the germline V gene. CDR3 in amino acids: CASSYGLAGPYEQYF. CDR3 in DNA: TGTGCCAGCAGTTACGGGCTAGCGGGACCCTACGAGCAGTACTTC.

In its sample, this clone was seen a few times. The chain combines TRBV6-5 with TRBJ1-2; TRBD1 agrees at 8 bases. CDR1 and CDR2 from the germline V gene are MNHEY and SVGAGI. V was clipped by 4 bases and J by 4 bases; unmatched bases: 8. CDR3 length: 15 amino acids. CDR3 DNA sequence: TGTGCCAGCAGTTCCGAGACAGGGGCGTCCTATGGCTACACCTTC. Translated: CASSSETGASYGYTF.

The sample holds many counts of this clone. V usage is TRBV4-3 and J usage is TRBJ2-2, with 7 bases identical to TRBD1. Germline lookup yields CDR1 LGHNA and CDR2 YSLEER. V dropped 4 bases and J dropped 0; count of bases not matched to a gene: 11. This CDR3 comprises 18 residues. For the CDR3, the DNA is TGCGCCAGCAGCCGCGATCCCGGACAGGTAGCGAACACCGGGGAGCTGTTTTTT. It translates to CASSRDPGQVANTGELFF.

Remarks on this clone: A junction boundary mismatches the germline segment, possibly from a read error. V and J are TRBV28 and TRBJ2-7, with 9 bases identical to TRBD1. The CDR3 sequence is 14 residues long. The germline V gene encodes CDR1 MDHEN and CDR2 SYDVKM. CDR3 coding DNA: TGTGCCAGCACCTGGACAGGGGTCCCCTACGATCAGTACTTC. Its protein product is CASTWTGVPYDQYF.

This clone was counted ten times or more. This chain uses TRBV3-1 with TRBJ1-1; D ambiguous. The ends were cut back, 0 bases at V and 6 bases at J, with 8 bases in the middle. Germline V gives CDR1 LGHDT, CDR2 YNNKEL (reference sequence). CDR3 length: 13 residues. The chain's CDR3 is CASSQEPAPEAFF. DNA for the CDR3: TGTGCCAGCAGCCAAGAACCGGCTCCTGAAGCTTTCTTT.

Notes on this clone: With a much larger clone just one base away, this may be a read error. This is likely a read error, given that the CDR3 carries no conserved phenylalanine or tryptophan at its end. The rearrangement uses TRBV4-2 and TRBJ2-1; 8 bases line up with TRBD1. V lost 4 bases to trimming and J lost 9 bases; unmatched junction nucleotides: 11. The germline gives CDR1 LGHNA, CDR2 YNFKEQ. The CDR3 consists of 15 residues. The CDR3 protein is CASSRRTGSYSEQFL. In DNA form, the CDR3 reads TGTGCCAGCAGCCGTCGGACAGGGAGTTATAGTGAGCAGTTCCTC.

This clone was counted ten times or more. The rearrangement uses TRBV9 and TRBJ2-2; 9 nucleotides agree with TRBD2. CDR3 length equals 16 residues. V was pared by 4 bases and J by 5 bases, with 9 bases of the junction left unmatched. The germline CDR1 and CDR2 sequences are SGDLS and YYNGEE. This CDR3 is CASSLYSGSGTGELFF. Written as DNA, the CDR3 is TGTGCCAGCAGCCTTTATAGCGGGAGTGGGACCGGGGAGCTGTTTTTT.

In the case of this clone: Given a much more abundant clone one base away, this may be a read error. Other DNA sequences within the sample encode an identical CDR3. The chain recombines TRBV7-6 with TRBJ1-2, with D maybe TRBD1 (5 bases). CDR3 length equals 13 residues. Germline loops: CDR1 SGHVS, CDR2 FNYEAQ. V was cut by 4 bases and J by 8 bases, with 14 bases left in between. Here the CDR3 DNA reads TGTGCCAGCAGCTCACCGGGGCAATACGGCTACACCTTC. Translated, it gives CASSSPGQYGYTF.